The T cell receptor (beta chain) under discussion was sequenced for a study of T cell responses to AZD1222 COVID-19 vaccine. Method: immunoSEQ multiplex PCR; TCRdb's copy keeps in-frame clones and lacks some. The table has about 130,000 clones, about 90% seen once. Study-wide results and caveats: Nearly half of spike-specific TCRs reportedly go after variant regions that carry no mutations. Among those given AZD1222, only five or six were seropositive at baseline.

This CDR3 is built from 15 residues. V lost 8 bases, J lost 1 base, and 3 bases stayed unmatched. The germline V gene encodes CDR1 PRHDT and CDR2 FYEKMQ (reference sequence). Note on this clone: Antigen specificity is unknown.

V and J are TRBV13 and TRBJ1-6; 9 bases agree with TRBD1. This clonotype was sampled from an adult in good health. The specimen was peripheral blood, collected on day 0 of AZD1222 vaccination. The CDR3 sequence: CASRDRDSYNSPLHF. The CDR3 DNA follows: TGTGCCAGCCGGGACAGGGATTCCTATAATTCACCCCTCCACTTT.